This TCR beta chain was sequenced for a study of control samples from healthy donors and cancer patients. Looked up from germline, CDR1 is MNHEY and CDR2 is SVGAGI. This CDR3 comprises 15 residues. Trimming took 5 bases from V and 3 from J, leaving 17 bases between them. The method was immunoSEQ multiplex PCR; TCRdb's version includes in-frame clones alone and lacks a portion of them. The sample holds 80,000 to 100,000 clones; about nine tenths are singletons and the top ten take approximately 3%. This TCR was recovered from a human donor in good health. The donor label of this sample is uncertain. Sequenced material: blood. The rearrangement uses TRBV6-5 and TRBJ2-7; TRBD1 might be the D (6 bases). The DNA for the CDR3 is TGTGCCAGCAGTCTAGAATCGGGACACCTCTACGAGCAGTACGTC. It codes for CASSLESGHLYEQYV.